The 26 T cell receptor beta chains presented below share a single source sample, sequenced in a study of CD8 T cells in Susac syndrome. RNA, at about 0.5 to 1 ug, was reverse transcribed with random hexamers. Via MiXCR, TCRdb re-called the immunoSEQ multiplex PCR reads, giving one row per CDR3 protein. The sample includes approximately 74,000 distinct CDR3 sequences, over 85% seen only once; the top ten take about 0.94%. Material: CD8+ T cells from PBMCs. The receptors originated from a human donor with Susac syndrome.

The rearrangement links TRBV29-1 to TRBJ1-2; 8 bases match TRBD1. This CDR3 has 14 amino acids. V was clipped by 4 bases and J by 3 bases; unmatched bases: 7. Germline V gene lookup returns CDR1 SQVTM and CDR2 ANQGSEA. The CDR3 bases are TGCAGCGTTGTCGTCCAGGGGGCTGACTATGGCTACACCTTC. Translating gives CSVVVQGADYGYTF.

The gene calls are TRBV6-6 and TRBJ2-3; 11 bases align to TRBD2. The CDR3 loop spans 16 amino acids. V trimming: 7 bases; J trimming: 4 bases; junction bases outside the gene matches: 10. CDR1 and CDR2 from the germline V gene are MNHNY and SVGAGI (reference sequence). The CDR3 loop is CASTTSGEILADTQYF. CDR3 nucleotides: TGTGCCAGCACGACTAGCGGGGAGATACTCGCAGATACGCAGTATTTT.

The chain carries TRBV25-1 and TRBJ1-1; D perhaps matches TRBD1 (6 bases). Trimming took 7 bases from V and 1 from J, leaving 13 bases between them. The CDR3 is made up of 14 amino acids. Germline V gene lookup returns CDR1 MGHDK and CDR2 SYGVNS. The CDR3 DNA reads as TGTGCCAGCACGGCGGACAGATCGAACACTGAAGCTTTCTTT. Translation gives CASTADRSNTEAFF.

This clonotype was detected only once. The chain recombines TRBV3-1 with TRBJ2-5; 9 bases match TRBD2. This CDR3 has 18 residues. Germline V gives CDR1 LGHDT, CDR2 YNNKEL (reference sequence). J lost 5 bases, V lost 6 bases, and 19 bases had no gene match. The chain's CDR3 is CASSDALLWREGLETQYF. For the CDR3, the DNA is TGTGCCAGCAGTGACGCCTTGCTTTGGCGGGAGGGCCTCGAGACCCAGTACTTC.

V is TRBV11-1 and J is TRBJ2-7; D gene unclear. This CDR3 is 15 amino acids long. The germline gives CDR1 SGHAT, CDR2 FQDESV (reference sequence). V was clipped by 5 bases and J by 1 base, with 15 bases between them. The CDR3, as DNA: TGTGCCAGCAGCCTCTCCCGACCTCCGTCCTACGAGCAGTACTTC. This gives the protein CASSLSRPPSYEQYF. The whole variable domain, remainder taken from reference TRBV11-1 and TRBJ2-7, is EAEVAQSPRYKITEKSQAVAFWCDPISGHATLYWYRQILGQGPELLVQFQDESVVDDSQLPKDRFSAERLKGVDSTLKIQPAELGDSAMYLCASSLSRPPSYEQYFGPGTRLTVT.

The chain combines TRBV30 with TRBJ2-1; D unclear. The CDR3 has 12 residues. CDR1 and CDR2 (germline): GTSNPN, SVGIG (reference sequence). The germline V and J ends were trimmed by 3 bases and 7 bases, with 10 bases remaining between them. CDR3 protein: CAWSATRNEQFF. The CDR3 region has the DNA TGTGCCTGGAGCGCGACCCGGAATGAGCAGTTCTTC.

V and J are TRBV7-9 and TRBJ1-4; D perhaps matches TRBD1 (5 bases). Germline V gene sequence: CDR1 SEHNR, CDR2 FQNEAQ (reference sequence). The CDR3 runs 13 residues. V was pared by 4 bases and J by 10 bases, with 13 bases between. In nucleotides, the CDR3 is TGTGCCAGCAGCTCGGGACTCACGAGAAAACTGTTTTTT. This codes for CASSSGLTRKLFF.

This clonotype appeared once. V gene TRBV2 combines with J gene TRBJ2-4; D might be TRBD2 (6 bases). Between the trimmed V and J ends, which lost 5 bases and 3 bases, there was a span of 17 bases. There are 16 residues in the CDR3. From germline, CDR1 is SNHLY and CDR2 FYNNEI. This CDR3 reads CASSRLVFMGKNIQYF. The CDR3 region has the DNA TGTGCCAGCAGTCGACTAGTGTTTATGGGCAAAAACATTCAGTACTTC. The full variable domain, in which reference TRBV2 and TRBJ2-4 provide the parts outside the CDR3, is EPEVTQTPSHQVTQMGQEVILRCVPISNHLYFYWYRQILGQKVEFLVSFYNNEISEKSEIFDDQFSVERPDGSNFTLKIRSTKLEDSAMYFCASSRLVFMGKNIQYFGAGTRLSVL.

In DNA, the CDR3 is TGTGCCAGCAGTGCCTTAGCGGGGGGGCTCTACGAGCAGTACTTC. Translated, it gives CASSALAGGLYEQYF. This chain connects TRBV6-4 to TRBJ2-7; TRBD2 matches 11 bases. The CDR3 has 15 amino acids. V was pared by 4 bases and J by 3 bases, with 5 bases of the junction left unmatched. The germline V gene encodes CDR1 MRHNA and CDR2 SNTAGT.

The CDR3 protein is CASSQEVLLLAYEQYF. The CDR3 DNA sequence: TGCGCCAGCAGCCAAGAGGTCCTTCTGCTAGCCTACGAGCAGTACTTC. The gene calls are TRBV4-3 and TRBJ2-7, with D hard to call. V dropped 0 bases and J dropped 2 bases, with 14 bases sitting between them. This CDR3 is built from 16 residues. Germline V lookup: CDR1 LGHNA, CDR2 YSLEER.

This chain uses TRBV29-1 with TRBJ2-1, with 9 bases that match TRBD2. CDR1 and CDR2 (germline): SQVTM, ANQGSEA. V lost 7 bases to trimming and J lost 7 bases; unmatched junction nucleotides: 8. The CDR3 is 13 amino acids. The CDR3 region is CSASGTRWNEQFF. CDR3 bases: TGCAGCGCTAGCGGGACACGATGGAATGAGCAGTTCTTC.

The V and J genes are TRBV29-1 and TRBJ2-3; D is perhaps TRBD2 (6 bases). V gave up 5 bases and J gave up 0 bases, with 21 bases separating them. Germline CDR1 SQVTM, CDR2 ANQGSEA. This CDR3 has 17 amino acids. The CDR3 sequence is CSVSGTAIARSTDTQYF. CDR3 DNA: TGCAGCGTTTCCGGGACTGCGATAGCCCGTAGCACAGATACGCAGTATTTT.

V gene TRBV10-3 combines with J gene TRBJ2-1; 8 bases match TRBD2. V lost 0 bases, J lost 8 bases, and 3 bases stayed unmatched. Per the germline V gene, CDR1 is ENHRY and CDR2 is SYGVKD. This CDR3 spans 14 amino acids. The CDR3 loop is CAISESATSDEQFF. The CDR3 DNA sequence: TGTGCCATCAGTGAGTCGGCGACTAGCGATGAGCAGTTCTTC.

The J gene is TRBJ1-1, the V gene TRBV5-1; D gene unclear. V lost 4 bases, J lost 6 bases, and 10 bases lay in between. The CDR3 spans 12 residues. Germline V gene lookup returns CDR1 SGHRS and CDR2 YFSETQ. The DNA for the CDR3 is TGCGCCAGCAGCACCGGATCGTCTGAAGCTTTCTTT. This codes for CASSTGSSEAFF.

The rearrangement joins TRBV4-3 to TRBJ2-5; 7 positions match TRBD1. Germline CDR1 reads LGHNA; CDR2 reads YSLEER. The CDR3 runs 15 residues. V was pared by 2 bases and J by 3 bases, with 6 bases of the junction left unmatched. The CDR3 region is CASSQSAGTEETQYF. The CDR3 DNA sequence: TGCGCCAGCAGCCAATCCGCCGGGACAGAAGAGACCCAGTACTTC.

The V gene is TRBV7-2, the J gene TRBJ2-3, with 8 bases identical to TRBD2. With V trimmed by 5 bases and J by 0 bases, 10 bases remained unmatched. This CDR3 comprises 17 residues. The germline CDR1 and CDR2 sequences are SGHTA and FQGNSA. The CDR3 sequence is CASSPWVAGPSTDTQYF. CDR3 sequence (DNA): TGTGCCAGCAGCCCCTGGGTAGCGGGGCCTAGCACAGATACGCAGTATTTT.

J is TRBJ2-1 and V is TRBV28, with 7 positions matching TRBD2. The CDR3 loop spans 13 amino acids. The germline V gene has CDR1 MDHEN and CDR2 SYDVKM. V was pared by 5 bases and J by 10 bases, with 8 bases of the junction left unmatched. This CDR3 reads CASSGRDGEEQFF. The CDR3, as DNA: TGTGCCAGCAGTGGGAGGGATGGAGAGGAGCAGTTCTTC. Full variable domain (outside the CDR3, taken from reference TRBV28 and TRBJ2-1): DVKVTQSSRYLVKRTGEKVFLECVQDMDHENMFWYRQDPGLGLRLIYFSYDVKMKEKGDIPEGYSVSREKKERFSLILESASTNQTSMYLCASSGRDGEEQFFGPGTRLTVL.

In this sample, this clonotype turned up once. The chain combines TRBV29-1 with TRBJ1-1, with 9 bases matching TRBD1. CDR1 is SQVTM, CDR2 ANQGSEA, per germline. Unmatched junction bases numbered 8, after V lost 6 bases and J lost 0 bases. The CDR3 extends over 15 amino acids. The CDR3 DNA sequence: TGCAGCGTCGGAGGGACAGGGATTATGAACACTGAAGCTTTCTTT. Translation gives CSVGGTGIMNTEAFF.

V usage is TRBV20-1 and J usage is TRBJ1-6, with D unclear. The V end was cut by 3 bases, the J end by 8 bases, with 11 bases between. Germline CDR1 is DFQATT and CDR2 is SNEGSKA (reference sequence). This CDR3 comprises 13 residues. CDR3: CSASLADYSPLHF. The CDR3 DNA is TGCAGTGCTAGTTTGGCTGACTATTCACCCCTCCACTTT.

The CDR3: CASSFASGGGYGDTQYF. The CDR3 nucleotides read TGTGCCAGCAGCTTCGCTAGTGGGGGGGGCTATGGAGATACGCAGTATTTT. The chain joins TRBV7-8 to TRBJ2-3; weak D call: TRBD2 (7 bases). CDR1 and CDR2 (germline): SGHVS, FQNEAQ. This CDR3 is built from 17 residues. Trimming left V 3 bases short and J 5 bases short, with 21 bases between.

The CDR3 coding sequence is TGTGCCAGCAGCCTGCTAGCGGGAGAGGGAGATACGCAGTATTTT. It yields the protein CASSLLAGEGDTQYF. The V gene is TRBV6-4, the J gene TRBJ2-3; 10 bases agree with TRBD2. The CDR3 loop spans 15 amino acids. Germline CDR1 and CDR2: MRHNA and SNTAGT. V lost 6 bases to trimming and J lost 5 bases; unmatched junction nucleotides: 8.

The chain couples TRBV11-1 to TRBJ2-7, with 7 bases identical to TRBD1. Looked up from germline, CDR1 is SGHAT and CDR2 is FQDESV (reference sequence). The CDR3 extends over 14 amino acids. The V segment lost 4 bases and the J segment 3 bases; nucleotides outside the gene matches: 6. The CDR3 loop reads CASSSTGNRYEQYF. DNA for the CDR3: TGTGCCAGCAGCTCGACAGGGAACCGCTACGAGCAGTACTTC.

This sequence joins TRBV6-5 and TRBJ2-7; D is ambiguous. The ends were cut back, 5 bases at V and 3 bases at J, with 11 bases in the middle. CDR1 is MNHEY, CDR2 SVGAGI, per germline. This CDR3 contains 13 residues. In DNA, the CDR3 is TGTGCCAGCAGTCTAAGGGTGGGCTACGAGCAGTACTTC. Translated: CASSLRVGYEQYF.

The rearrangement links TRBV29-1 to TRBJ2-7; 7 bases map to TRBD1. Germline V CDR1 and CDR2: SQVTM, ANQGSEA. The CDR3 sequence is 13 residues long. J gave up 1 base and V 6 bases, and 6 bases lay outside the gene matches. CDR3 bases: TGCAGCGTCCAGACAGGGTCGTCCTACGAGCAGTACTTC. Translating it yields CSVQTGSSYEQYF.

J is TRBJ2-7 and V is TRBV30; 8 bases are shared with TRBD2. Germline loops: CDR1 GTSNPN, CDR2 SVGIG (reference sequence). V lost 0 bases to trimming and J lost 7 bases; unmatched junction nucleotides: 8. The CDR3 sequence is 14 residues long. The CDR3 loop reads CAWSVLREGDEQYF. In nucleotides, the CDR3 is TGTGCCTGGAGTGTACTCCGGGAGGGAGATGAGCAGTACTTC.

CDR3 nucleotides: TGCAGCGTTGGTTCCCCAAAGGATGAGACCCAGTACTTC. It translates to CSVGSPKDETQYF. The J gene is TRBJ2-5, the V gene TRBV29-1; D is unresolved. The CDR3 is made up of 13 amino acids. Germline assignment: CDR1 SQVTM and CDR2 ANQGSEA. Between the trimmed V and J ends, which lost 4 bases and 5 bases, there was a span of 14 bases.